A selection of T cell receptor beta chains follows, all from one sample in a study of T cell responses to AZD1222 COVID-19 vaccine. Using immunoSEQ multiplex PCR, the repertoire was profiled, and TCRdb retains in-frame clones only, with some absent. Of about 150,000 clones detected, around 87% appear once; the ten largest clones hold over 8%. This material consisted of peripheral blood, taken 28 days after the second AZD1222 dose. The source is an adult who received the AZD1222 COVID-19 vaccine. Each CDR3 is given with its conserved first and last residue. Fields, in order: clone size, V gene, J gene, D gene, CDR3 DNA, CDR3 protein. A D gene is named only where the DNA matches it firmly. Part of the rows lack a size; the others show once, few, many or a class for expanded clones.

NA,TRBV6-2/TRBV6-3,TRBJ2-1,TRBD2,TGTGCCAGCAGTTTGCTAGCGGGAATGGGTGAGCAGTTCTTC,CASSLLAGMGEQFF
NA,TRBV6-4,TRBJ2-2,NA,TGTGCCAGCAGCGGACAGCCGAACACCGGGGAGCTGTTTTTT,CASSGQPNTGELFF
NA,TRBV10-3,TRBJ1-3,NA,TGTGCCATCAGTGCCGACCCGAACACCATATATTTT,CAISADPNTIYF
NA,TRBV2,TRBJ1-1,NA,TGTGCCAGCAGTGCGGACAGTAACACTGAAGCTTTCTTT,CASSADSNTEAFF
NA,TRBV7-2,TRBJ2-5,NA,TGTGCCAGCAGCGCTGACCCCAGGGAGACCCAGTACTTC,CASSADPRETQYF
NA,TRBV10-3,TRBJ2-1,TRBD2,TGTGCCATCAGTGATGCTAGCGGGAGTCACGACCCCAATGAGCAGTTCTTC,CAISDASGSHDPNEQFF
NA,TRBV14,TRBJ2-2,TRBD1,TGTGCCAGCAGCTTTTATGGGGACAGCGGGGAGCTGTTTTTT,CASSFYGDSGELFF
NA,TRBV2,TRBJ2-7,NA,TGTGCCAGCCTCAGGGGTAAAGTCTACGAGCAGTACTTC,CASLRGKVYEQYF
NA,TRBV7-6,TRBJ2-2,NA,TGTGCCAGCAGTCCGAGGGTCGCGAACACCGGGGAGCTGTTTTTT,CASSPRVANTGELFF
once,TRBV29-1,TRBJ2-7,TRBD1,TGCAGCGTTGGACAGGGGGCTTCCTACGAGCAGTACTTC,CSVGQGASYEQYF
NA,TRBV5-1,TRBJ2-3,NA,TGCGCCAGCAGAGGTATTAGCCTACTTGATACGCAGTATTTT,CASRGISLLDTQYF
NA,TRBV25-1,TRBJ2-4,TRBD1,TGTGCCAGCAGCTCCCTGGGGGACAGACAAAACATTCAGTACTTC,CASSSLGDRQNIQYF
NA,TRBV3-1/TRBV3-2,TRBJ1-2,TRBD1,TGTGCCAGCAGCCAACCGGGACAGGGACATGGCTACACCTTC,CASSQPGQGHGYTF
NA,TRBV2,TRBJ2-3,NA,TGTGCCAGCAGTGAAGAGGGGCTGGATACGCAGTATTTT,CASSEEGLDTQYF
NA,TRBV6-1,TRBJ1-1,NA,TGTGCCAGCAGTGATATCAGGGGCACTGAAGCTTTCTTT,CASSDIRGTEAFF
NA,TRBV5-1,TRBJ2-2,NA,TGCGCCAGCAAGGAGGGAATGGGGACCGGGGAGCTGTTTTTT,CASKEGMGTGELFF
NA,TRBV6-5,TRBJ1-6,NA,TGTGCCAGCAGTTACTCGAGTGCTAGACCCCTCCACTTT,CASSYSSARPLHF
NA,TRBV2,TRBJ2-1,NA,TGTGCCAGCAGTGACGTGGAGCTAGCTTGGGCTGAGCAGTTCTTC,CASSDVELAWAEQFF
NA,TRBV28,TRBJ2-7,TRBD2,TGTGCCAGCAGCCCAGGACTAGCGGGATCCTCCTACGAGCAGTACTTC,CASSPGLAGSSYEQYF
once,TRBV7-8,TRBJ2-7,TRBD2,TGTGCCAGCAGCTCCGGGACTAGCAACTACCCCTCCTACGAGCAGTACTTC,CASSSGTSNYPSYEQYF
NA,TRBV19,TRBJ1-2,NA,TGTGCCAGTAGTGCGCTCGGCAGGGAGCCTAACTATGGCTACACCTTC,CASSALGREPNYGYTF
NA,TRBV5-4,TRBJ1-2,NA,TGTGCCAGCAGGACCGACAGGCAAGCTAACTATGGCTACACCTTC,CASRTDRQANYGYTF
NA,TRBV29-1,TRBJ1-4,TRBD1,TGCAGCGGACAGGGACTAAATGAAAAACTGTTTTTT,CSGQGLNEKLFF
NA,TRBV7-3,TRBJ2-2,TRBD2,TGTGCCAGCAGGTCGGGGGGAAACACCGGGGAGCTGTTTTTT,CASRSGGNTGELFF
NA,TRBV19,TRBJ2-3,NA,TGTGCCAGTGCCACAGGGATCCACACAGATACGCAGTATTTT,CASATGIHTDTQYF
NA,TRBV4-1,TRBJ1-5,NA,TGCGCCAGCAGCCAAGATCGGGAGGACAGTAGCAATCAGCCCCAGCATTTT,CASSQDREDSSNQPQHF
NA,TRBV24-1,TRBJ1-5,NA,TGTGCCACCAGTGATTTTTCCAATCAGCCCCAGCATTTT,CATSDFSNQPQHF
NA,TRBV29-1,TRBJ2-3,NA,TGCAGCGTTGACATAAGTGTAGATACGCAGTATTTT,CSVDISVDTQYF
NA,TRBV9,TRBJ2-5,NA,TGTGCCAGCAGCGTAGATGGACTAGAGACCCAGTACTTC,CASSVDGLETQYF
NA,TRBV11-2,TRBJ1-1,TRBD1,TGTGCCAGCAGACGTCCGGGACAGAGGAACACTGAAGCTTTCTTT,CASRRPGQRNTEAFF
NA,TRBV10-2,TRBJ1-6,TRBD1,TGCGCCAGCAGTGAGTCGTTCCCGGGGACAGGGGGCTTACCCGATTCACCCCTCCACTTT,CASSESFPGTGGLPDSPLHF
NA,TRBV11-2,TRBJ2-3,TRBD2,TGTGCCAGCAGCCGCAGCGGGGGAAGCACAGATACGCAGTATTTT,CASSRSGGSTDTQYF